The source of this T cell receptor (beta chain) is a study of PD-1 blockade in classical Hodgkin lymphoma. Study overall: Patients in the cohort were put on intravenous nivolumab, 3 mg/kg every 2 weeks.

TCRdb's copy holds only in-frame clones and misses some; the assay was immunoSEQ multiplex PCR. The table has under 30,000 clones, about two thirds seen once. This clone has a count of ten or more. No patient escaped relapse after autologous stem cell transplantation, and brentuximab vedotin exposure varied. This CDR3 is built from 15 residues. From germline, CDR1 is MNHNS and CDR2 SASEGT. V gave up 7 bases and J gave up 2 bases; unmatched junction bases: 8. The clonotype originates from a human donor with classical Hodgkin lymphoma. This chain links TRBV6-1 with TRBJ2-7; 10 bases fit TRBD1. Sequences were derived from peripheral blood mononuclear cells (PBMCs), sampled at baseline. The CDR3 reads CASKRDRGGTYEQYF. The CDR3 DNA is TGTGCCAGCAAAAGGGACAGGGGCGGAACCTACGAGCAGTACTTC.